The clone carrying this T cell receptor beta chain was observed a few times. Donation came from healthy Caucasian individuals in Russia who were aged roughly 6 to 95. Each donor gave roughly 9.2 milliliters of peripheral blood. The study isolated at least 7 million PBMCs from each sample. Samples each yielded at least 6 micrograms of total RNA. The sample comes from a study of blood T cells in healthy people across ages. CDR3 length equals 10 residues. Germline V gene sequence: CDR1 MDHEN, CDR2 SYDVKM. For the second PCR, which ran for about 6 to 11 cycles, a sample-barcoded 5' primer and a J-beta primer mix were used. TCRdb itself ran the 5' RACE reads through MiXCR, one entry per CDR3 protein. The sample contains fewer than 800,000 distinct CDR3 sequences, about 34% of which appear only once.

The sample consisted of blood. V and J are TRBV28 and TRBJ1-1; a possible D gene is TRBD1 (5 bases). This clonotype was obtained from a woman aged 80 or older in good health. CDR3 in DNA: TGTGGGACGACGGGGGGTGAAGCTTTCTTT. Protein product: CGTTGGEAFF.